The sequence of this TCR beta chain was determined in a study of T cells after yellow fever vaccination. Germline CDR1 is ENHRY and CDR2 is SYGVKD. This CDR3 has 16 residues. The V end was cut by 2 bases, the J end by 7 bases, with 18 bases between. A universal primer site and UMIs were added as TCR cDNA was made by 5'RACE template switching. Via MiXCR, TCRdb re-called the 5' RACE reads, giving one row per CDR3 protein. The sample contains 250,000 to 350,000 distinct CDR3 sequences, 7.5% to 9% of which appear only once. This clonotype was obtained from a man aged 18 to 35 who received the YFV17D yellow fever vaccine. The specimen comprised CD4+ T cells sorted from PBMCs, sampled 5 days after the yellow fever booster vaccination. This chain connects TRBV10-3 to TRBJ1-5; D unresolved. The CDR3 DNA is TGTGCCATCAGTGAGAATATTGGGGTCCTCAGCCAGCCCCAGCATTTT. Amino acid sequence: CAISENIGVLSQPQHF.